This TCR beta chain was observed in a study of blood T cell repertoires in COVID-19. About the research overall: PBMCs, B-cell-depleted T cells, or T cells provided the cDNA or gDNA that made up the material.

From germline, CDR1 is LGHNA and CDR2 YNFKEQ. Trimming shortened V by 0 bases and J by 4 bases, and 5 bases separated the two germline ends. The CDR3 runs 13 residues. Seattle enrolled patients during active infection and tracked them longitudinally. The authors' processing: Amplification with reference gene primers provided the estimates of nucleated cell counts. TCRdb's copy holds only in-frame clones and misses some; the assay was immunoSEQ multiplex PCR. That table furnishes V, J and clone size, whereas the DNA furnished D and trimming. The sample lists about 330,000 clones, roughly 87% occurring once.

The sample taken for sequencing was peripheral blood. The sequence came from a man younger than 40 with COVID-19, enrolled during active disease. The genes are TRBV4-2 and TRBJ2-3; D remains ambiguous. The CDR3 is CASSQDQADTQYF. In nucleotides, the CDR3 is TGTGCCAGCAGCCAAGATCAGGCAGATACGCAGTATTTT.